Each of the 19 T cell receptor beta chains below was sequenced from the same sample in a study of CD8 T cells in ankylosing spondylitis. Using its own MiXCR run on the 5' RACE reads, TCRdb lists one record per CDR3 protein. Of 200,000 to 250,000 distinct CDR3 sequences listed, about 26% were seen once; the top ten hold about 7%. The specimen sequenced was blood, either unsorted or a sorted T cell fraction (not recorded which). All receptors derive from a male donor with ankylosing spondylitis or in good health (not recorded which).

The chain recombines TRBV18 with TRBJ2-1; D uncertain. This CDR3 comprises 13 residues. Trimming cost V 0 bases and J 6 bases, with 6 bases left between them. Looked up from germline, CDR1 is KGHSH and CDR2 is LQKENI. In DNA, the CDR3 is TGTGCCAGCTCACCACCCAAAATCAATGAGCAGTTCTTC. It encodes CASSPPKINEQFF.

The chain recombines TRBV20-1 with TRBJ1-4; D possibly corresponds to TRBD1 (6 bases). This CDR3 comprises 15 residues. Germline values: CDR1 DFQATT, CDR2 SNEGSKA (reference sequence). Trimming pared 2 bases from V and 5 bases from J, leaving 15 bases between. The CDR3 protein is CSARPPFGQNEKLFF. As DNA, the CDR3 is TGCAGTGCTAGACCCCCTTTCGGACAGAATGAAAAACTGTTTTTT.

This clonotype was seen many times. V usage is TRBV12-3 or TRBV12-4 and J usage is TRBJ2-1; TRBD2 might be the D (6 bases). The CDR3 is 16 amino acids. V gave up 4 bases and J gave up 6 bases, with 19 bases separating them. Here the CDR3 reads CASSSPGRDWFNEQFF. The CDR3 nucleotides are TGTGCCAGCAGTTCCCCCGGGAGAGATTGGTTCAATGAGCAGTTCTTC.

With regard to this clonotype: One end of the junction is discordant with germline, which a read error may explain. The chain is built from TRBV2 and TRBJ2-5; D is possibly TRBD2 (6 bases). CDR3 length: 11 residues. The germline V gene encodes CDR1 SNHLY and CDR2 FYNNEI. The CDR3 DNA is TGTGCCAGCAGTGGGGGGGAGACCCGGTACTTC. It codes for CASSGGETRYF.

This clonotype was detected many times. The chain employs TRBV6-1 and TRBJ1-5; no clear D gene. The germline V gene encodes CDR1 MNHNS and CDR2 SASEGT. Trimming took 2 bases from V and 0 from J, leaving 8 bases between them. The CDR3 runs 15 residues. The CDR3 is CASSEMVDSNQPQHF. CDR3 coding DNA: TGTGCCAGCAGTGAAATGGTAGATAGCAATCAGCCCCAGCATTTT.

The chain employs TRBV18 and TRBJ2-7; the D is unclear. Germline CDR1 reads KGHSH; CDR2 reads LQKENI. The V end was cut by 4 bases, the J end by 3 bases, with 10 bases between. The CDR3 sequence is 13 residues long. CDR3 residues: CASSRSGVYEQYF. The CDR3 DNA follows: TGTGCCAGCTCACGATCAGGAGTCTACGAGCAGTACTTC.

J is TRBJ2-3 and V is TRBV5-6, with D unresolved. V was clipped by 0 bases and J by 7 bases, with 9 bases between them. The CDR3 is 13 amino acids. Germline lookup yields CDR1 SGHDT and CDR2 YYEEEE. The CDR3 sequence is CASSLGGLYTQYF. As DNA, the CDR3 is TGTGCCAGCAGCTTGGGGGGTCTCTATACGCAGTATTTT.

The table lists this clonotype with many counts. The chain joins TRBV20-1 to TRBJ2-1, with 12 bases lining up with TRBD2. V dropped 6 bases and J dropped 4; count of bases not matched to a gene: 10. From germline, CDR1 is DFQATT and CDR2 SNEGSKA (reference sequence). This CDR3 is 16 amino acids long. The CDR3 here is CSASSPSGRDYNEQFF. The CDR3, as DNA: TGCAGTGCCTCCTCCCCTAGCGGGAGGGATTACAATGAGCAGTTCTTC.

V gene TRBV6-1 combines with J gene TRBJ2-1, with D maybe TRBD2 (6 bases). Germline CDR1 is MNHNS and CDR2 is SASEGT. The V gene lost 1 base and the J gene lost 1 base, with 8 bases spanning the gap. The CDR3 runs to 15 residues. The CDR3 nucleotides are TGTGCCAGCAGTGAAGTTCTAGCGTCCTACAATGAGCAGTTCTTC. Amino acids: CASSEVLASYNEQFF.

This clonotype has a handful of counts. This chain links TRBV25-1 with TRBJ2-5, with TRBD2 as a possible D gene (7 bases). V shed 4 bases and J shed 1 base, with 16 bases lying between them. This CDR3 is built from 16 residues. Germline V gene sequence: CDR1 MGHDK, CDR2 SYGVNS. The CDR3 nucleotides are TGTGCCAGCAGTGCGGCGGGGGCCTTACCCCAAGAGACCCAGTACTTC. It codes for CASSAAGALPQETQYF.

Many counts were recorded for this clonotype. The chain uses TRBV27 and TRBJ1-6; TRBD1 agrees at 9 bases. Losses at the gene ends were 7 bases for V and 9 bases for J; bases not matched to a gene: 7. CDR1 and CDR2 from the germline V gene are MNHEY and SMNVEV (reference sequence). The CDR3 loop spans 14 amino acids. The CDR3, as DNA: TGTGCCAGCACTTCGCGGACAGGGGTTTCACCCCTCCACTTT. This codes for CASTSRTGVSPLHF.

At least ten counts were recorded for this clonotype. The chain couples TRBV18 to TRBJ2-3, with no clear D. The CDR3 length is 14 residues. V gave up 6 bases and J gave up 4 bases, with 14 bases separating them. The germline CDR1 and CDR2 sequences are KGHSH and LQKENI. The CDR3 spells CASSGPEVPDTQYF. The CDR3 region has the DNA TGTGCCAGCTCTGGGCCCGAAGTCCCAGATACGCAGTATTTT.

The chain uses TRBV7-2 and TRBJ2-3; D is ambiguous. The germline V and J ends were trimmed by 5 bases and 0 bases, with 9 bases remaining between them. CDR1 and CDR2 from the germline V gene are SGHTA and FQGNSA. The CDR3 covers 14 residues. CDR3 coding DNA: TGTGCCAGCAGCCTTCTACTAAGCACAGATACGCAGTATTTT. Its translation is CASSLLLSTDTQYF. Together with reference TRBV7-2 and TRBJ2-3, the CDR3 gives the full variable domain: GAGVSQSPSNKVTEKGKDVELRCDPISGHTALYWYRQSLGQGLEFLIYFQGNSAPDKSGLPSDRFSAERTGGSVSTLTIQRTQQEDSAVYLCASSLLLSTDTQYFGPGTRLTVL.

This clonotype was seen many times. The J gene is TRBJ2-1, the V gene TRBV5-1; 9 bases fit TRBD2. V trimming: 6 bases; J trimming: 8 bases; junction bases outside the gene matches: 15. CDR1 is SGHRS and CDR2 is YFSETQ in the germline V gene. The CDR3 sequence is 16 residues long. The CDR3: CASNAAGGPILDEQFF. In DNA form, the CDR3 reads TGCGCCAGCAACGCCGCGGGAGGGCCTATCCTCGATGAGCAGTTCTTC.

The CDR3 region is CSAAQGNTGELFF. The CDR3 region has the DNA TGCAGTGCGGCACAGGGGAACACCGGGGAGCTGTTTTTT. The genes are TRBV20-1 and TRBJ2-2; weak D call: TRBD1 (6 bases). The V end was cut by 6 bases, the J end by 1 base, with 9 bases between. CDR3 length: 13 amino acids. Germline V CDR1 and CDR2: DFQATT, SNEGSKA (reference sequence).

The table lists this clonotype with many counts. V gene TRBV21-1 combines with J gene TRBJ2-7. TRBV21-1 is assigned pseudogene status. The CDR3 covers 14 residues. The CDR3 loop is CASSTDPLVYEQYF. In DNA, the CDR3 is TGTGCCAGCAGCACCGATCCGTTGGTATACGAGCAGTACTTC.

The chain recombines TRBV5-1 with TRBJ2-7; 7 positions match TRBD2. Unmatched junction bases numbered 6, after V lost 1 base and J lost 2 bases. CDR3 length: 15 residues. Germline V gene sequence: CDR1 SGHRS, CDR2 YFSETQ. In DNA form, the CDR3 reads TGCGCCAGCAGCTTGCGGAGCGGGACCACCTACGAGCAGTACTTC. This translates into CASSLRSGTTYEQYF.

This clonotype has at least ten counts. CDR3: CSVTTSGRALGTDTQYF. The CDR3 nucleotides are TGCAGTGTAACGACTAGCGGGAGGGCTTTGGGCACAGATACGCAGTATTTT. This chain connects TRBV20-1 to TRBJ2-3; 14 bases are shared with TRBD2. Trimming at V came to 7 bases and at J to 1 base, leaving 10 bases not matched to a gene. CDR3 length: 17 residues. Germline CDR1 is DFQATT and CDR2 is SNEGSKA (reference sequence).

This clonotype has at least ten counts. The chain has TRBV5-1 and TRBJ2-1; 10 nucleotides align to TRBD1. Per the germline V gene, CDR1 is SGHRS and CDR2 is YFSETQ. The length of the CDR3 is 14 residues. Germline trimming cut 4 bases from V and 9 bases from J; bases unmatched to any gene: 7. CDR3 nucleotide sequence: TGCGCCAGCAGCCCTCGACAGGGGGCTGGTGAGCAGTTCTTC. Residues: CASSPRQGAGEQFF.